The T cell receptor (beta chain) described here comes from a study of human T cells and chemical hapten exposure. The CDR3 totals 13 residues. Germline CDR1 is SQVTM and CDR2 is ANQGSEA. The V gene lost 4 bases and the J gene lost 2 bases, with 10 bases spanning the gap. The time point here: patch test 3, about 24 weeks after DPC sensitization. As for treatment: therapeutic diphenylcyclopropenone sensitization with weekly scalp DPC. The authors extracted total RNA from unfractionated whole blood. Authors' analysis steps: Per-sample TCR counts ranged from about 20,000 to 700,000, median roughly 96,000. MiXCR, run by TCRdb on the RACE reads, gives a single entry per CDR3 protein. The V and J calls reflect TCRdb's pipeline rather than the authors' work. The data show about 190,000 distinct CDR3 sequences, with approximately 26% seen just once and roughly 2.3% held by the top ten. This clonotype was observed a handful of times.

This sequence originates from a woman between 40 and 55 years old with alopecia areata. Some clones in this sample may be carry-over from other donors' samples. The input for sequencing was whole blood, taken in connection with sensitization to the hapten diphenylcyclopropenone (DPC). V gene TRBV29-1 combines with J gene TRBJ2-3; unclear D gene. For the CDR3, the DNA is TGCAGCGTTGCCAAGCAGGTCACAGATACGCAGTATTTT. Its protein is CSVAKQVTDTQYF.